This record covers a single TCR beta chain. The sample belongs to a study of blood T cells in healthy people across ages. A J-beta primer mix and a sample-barcoded 5' primer were used in a second PCR of roughly 6 to 11 cycles. Using its own MiXCR run on the 5' RACE reads, TCRdb lists one record per CDR3 protein. The profile covers 1.5 million to 2 million distinct CDR3 sequences, with 25% to 30% appearing a single time and about 8% taken by the ten largest. With 3 bases removed from V and 6 bases from J, the gap between germline ends came to 9 bases. CDR3 length: 13 amino acids. Per the germline V gene, CDR1 is KGHSH and CDR2 is LQKENI. Sample donors were healthy Caucasian individuals that came from Russia, aged about 6 to 95.

Sequencing was done on a sample of blood. The V and J genes are TRBV18 and TRBJ1-5; weak D call: TRBD1 (6 bases). The sequence came from a woman in her 30s in good health. The chain's CDR3 is CASSPQGFQPQHF. Written as DNA, the CDR3 is TGTGCCAGCTCACCGCAGGGGTTTCAGCCCCAGCATTTT.